The clone carrying this T cell receptor (beta chain) occurred once. Looked up from germline, CDR1 is SGDLS and CDR2 is YYNGEE. Trimming stripped 7 bases from V and 2 bases from J, with 18 bases between. This CDR3 contains 15 residues. The data originate from a study of blood T cell repertoires in COVID-19. Whole-study context: Whether acute or convalescent, the COVID-19 samples came from the United States, Italy and Spain.

Produced via immunoSEQ multiplex PCR; TCRdb's table is partial and in-frame only. The sample lists 150,000 to 200,000 clones, more than 65% occurring once. Sequenced sample: peripheral blood. V and J are TRBV9 and TRBJ1-2; weak D call: TRBD1 (6 bases). This clonotype was obtained from a woman older than 75 with acute or convalescent COVID-19. CDR3 protein: CASDSGHRFNYGYTF. In nucleotides, the CDR3 is TGTGCCAGCGACTCGGGACACCGATTCAACTATGGCTACACCTTC. The entire variable domain, with the rest obtained from reference TRBV9 and TRBJ1-2, is as follows: DSGVTQTPKHLITATGQRVTLRCSPRSGDLSVYWYQQSLDQGLQFLIQYYNGEERAKGNILERFSAQQFPDLHSELNLSSLELGDSALYFCASDSGHRFNYGYTFGSGTRLTVV.